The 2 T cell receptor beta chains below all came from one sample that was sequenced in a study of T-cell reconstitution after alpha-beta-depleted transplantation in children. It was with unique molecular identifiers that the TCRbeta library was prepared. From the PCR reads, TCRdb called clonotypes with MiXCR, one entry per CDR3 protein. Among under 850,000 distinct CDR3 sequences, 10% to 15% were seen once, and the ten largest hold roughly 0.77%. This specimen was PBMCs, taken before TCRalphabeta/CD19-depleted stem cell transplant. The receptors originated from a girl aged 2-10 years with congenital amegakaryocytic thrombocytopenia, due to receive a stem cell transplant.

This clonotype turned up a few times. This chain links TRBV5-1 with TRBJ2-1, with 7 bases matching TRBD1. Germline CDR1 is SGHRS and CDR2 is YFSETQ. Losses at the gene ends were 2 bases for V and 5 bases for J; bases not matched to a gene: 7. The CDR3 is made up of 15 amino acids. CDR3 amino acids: CASSFDRVLDNEQFF. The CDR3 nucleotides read TGCGCCAGCAGCTTCGACAGGGTTTTAGACAATGAGCAGTTCTTC.

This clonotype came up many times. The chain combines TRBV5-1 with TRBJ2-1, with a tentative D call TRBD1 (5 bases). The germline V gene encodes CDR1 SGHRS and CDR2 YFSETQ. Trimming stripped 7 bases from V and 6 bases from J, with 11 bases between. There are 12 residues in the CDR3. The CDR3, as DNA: TGCGCCAGCGGGGCAGTTGGCAATGAGCAGTTCTTC. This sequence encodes CASGAVGNEQFF.